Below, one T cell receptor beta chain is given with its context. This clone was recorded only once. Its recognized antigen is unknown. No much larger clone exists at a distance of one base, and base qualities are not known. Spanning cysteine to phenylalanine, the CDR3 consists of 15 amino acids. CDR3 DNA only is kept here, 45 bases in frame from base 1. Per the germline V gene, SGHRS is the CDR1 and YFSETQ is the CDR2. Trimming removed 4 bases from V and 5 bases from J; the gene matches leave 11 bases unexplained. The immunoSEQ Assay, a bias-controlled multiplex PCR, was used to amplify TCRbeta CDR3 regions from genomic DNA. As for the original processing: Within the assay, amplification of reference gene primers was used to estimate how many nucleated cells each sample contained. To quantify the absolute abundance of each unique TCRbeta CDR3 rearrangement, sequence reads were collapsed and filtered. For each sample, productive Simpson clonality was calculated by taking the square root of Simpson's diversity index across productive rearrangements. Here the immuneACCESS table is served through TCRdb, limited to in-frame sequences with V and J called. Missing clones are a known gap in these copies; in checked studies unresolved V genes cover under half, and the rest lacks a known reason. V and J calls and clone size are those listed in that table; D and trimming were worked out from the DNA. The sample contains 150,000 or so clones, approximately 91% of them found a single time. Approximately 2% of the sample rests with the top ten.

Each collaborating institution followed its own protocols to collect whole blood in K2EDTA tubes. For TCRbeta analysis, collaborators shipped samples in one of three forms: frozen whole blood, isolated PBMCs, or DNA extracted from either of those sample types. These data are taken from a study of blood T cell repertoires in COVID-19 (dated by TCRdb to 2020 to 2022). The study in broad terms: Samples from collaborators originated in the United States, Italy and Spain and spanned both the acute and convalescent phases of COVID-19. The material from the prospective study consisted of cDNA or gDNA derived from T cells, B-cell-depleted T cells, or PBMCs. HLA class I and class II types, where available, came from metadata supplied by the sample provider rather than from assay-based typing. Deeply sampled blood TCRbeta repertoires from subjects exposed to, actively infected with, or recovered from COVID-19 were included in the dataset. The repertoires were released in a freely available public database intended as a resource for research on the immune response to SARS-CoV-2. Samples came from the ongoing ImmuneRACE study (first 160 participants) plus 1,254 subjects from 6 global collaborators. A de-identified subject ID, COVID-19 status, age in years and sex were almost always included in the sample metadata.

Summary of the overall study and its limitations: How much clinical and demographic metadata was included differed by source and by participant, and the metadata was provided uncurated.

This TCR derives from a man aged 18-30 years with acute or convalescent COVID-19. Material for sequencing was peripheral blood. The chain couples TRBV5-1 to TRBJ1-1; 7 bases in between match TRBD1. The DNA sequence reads TGCGCCAGCAGCGAGGACAGGTTCTCTACAACTGAAGCTTTCTTT. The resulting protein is CASSEDRFSTTEAFF.